A selection of T cell receptor beta chains follows, all from one sample in a study of cytomegalovirus exposure and HLA in healthy donors. Sequencing used immunoSEQ multiplex PCR; TCRdb keeps in-frame clones, though not all of them. The table counts roughly 79,000 clones; about 4.6% lies in the top ten. Sequencing was done on a sample of PBMCs. Source of these receptors: a man aged 25-45 years in good health and CMV-seronegative. Each CDR3 is given with its conserved first and last residue. The D gene is left open where the match is weak.

d_gene	v_gene	j_gene	CDR3aa	CDR3nt
NA	TRBV30	TRBJ2-4	CAWSPGIAKNIQYF	TGTGCCTGGTCCCCCGGGATAGCCAAAAACATTCAGTACTTC
TRBD1	TRBV4-1	TRBJ1-5	CASSQGQGQPQHF	TGCGCCAGCAGCCAAGGACAGGGTCAGCCCCAGCATTTT
NA	TRBV7-2	TRBJ1-1	CASSGQPNTEAFF	TGTGCCAGCAGCGGACAGCCGAACACTGAAGCTTTCTTT
NA	TRBV13	TRBJ2-1	CASRTGGLGEQFF	TGTGCCAGCAGAACGGGGGGCCTTGGTGAGCAGTTCTTC
TRBD1	TRBV19	TRBJ1-2	CASSGQEWGNGYTF	TGTGCCAGTAGTGGACAGGAATGGGGCAATGGCTACACCTTC
NA	TRBV28	TRBJ1-1	CASSLSWGGEAFF	TGTGCCAGCAGTTTATCGTGGGGGGGTGAAGCTTTCTTT
TRBD2	TRBV11-3	TRBJ2-1	CASSLTLLAGSEQFF	TGTGCCAGCAGCTTAACGCTTCTAGCGGGAAGTGAGCAGTTCTTC
NA	TRBV7-2	TRBJ2-7	CASSLGPRDEQYF	TGTGCCAGCAGCTTAGGACCCCGGGACGAGCAGTACTTC
NA	TRBV7-2	TRBJ2-7	CASSFTRSGEQYF	TGTGCCAGCAGCTTTACTCGTTCGGGCGAGCAGTACTTC
NA	TRBV7-8	TRBJ1-5	CASSLRRRRPTYSNQPQHF	TGTGCCAGCAGCCTCCGGAGGAGGAGACCGACTTATAGCAATCAGCCCCAGCATTTT
NA	TRBV27	TRBJ1-2	CATKPGGSNYGYTF	TGTGCCACTAAACCGGGGGGCTCGAACTATGGCTACACCTTC
NA	TRBV2	TRBJ2-1	CASSERRTPNEQFF	TGTGCCAGCAGTGAAAGGCGGACACCCAATGAGCAGTTCTTC
NA	TRBV9	TRBJ1-2	CASSVGSHYTF	TGTGCCAGCAGCGTAGGGAGCCACTACACCTTC
TRBD1	TRBV5-1	TRBJ1-1	CASSLAGTGVGEAFF	TGCGCCAGCAGCTTGGCCGGGACAGGGGTCGGTGAAGCTTTCTTT
TRBD2	TRBV29-1	TRBJ2-5	CSVEDWGGIVETQYF	TGCAGCGTTGAAGATTGGGGGGGTATCGTGGAGACCCAGTACTTC
NA	TRBV5-1	TRBJ1-5	CASSLEAGGNQPQHF	TGCGCCAGCAGCTTGGAGGCCGGCGGTAATCAGCCCCAGCATTTT
NA	TRBV9	TRBJ1-1	CASSPPGGGTEAFF	TGTGCCAGCAGCCCCCCCGGGGGGGGCACTGAAGCTTTCTTT
NA	TRBV11-1	TRBJ1-6	CASSLSRSSPLHF	TGTGCCAGCAGCTTAAGCCGGAGTTCACCCCTCCACTTT
TRBD1	TRBV12-5	TRBJ1-1	CASGSAGTGAEAFF	TGTGCTAGTGGTTCGGCGGGGACAGGCGCGGAAGCTTTCTTT
NA	TRBV29-1	TRBJ2-1	CSVGRAVSSYNEQFF	TGCAGCGTTGGGAGAGCGGTAAGCTCCTACAATGAGCAGTTCTTC
TRBD1	TRBV19	TRBJ1-5	CASRDRGWGNQPQHF	TGTGCCAGTAGAGACAGGGGCTGGGGCAATCAGCCCCAGCATTTT
NA	TRBV19	TRBJ1-4	CGQGRNEKLFF	TGTGGGCAGGGCCGTAATGAAAAACTGTTTTTT